This record concerns one T cell receptor beta chain sequence. Its antigen is still unknown. This record belongs to a study of T cells in Graves' hyperthyroidism and ophthalmopathy. Overall study findings and caveats: Most thyroid clonotypes with frequency above 0.001 were detected in blood.

The junction had 8 bases not matched to a gene; V was cut back by 5 bases and J by 2 bases. CDR1 is LNHDA, CDR2 SQIVND, per germline (reference sequence). There are 16 residues in the CDR3. RNA transcripts served as the template for amplifying TCR beta CDR3 regions. The study used the HTBI primer set for a first-round RT-PCR of the TCR CDR3. In TCRdb, the multiplex PCR reads were re-called with MiXCR into one record per CDR3 protein. Here the sample spans approximately 560,000 distinct CDR3 sequences, about 43% being singletons. It was uncontrolled infection, other autoimmune disease, pregnancy or lactation that excluded patients. For the diagnoses, clinical symptoms, serum thyroxine and TRAb, thyroid ultrasound and orbital computed tomography were used.

The receptor was derived from a woman under 30 with Graves' hyperthyroidism. This chain joins TRBV19 and TRBJ1-5, with 8 bases identical to TRBD1. Sequences were obtained from peripheral blood or thyroid tissue (not recorded which). The CDR3 nucleotides read TGTGCCAGTAGTCTGCAGGGGGCGCGGGGCAATCAGCCCCAGCATTTT. Translated: CASSLQGARGNQPQHF.